Listed here are 3 T cell receptor beta chains from one sample, sequenced in a study of human CD8 memory T cell subsets. Production of TCR beta libraries used UMI-labeled 5' RACE as the method. TCRdb reprocessed the 5' RACE reads, keeping one entry per CDR3 protein, no DNA. The listing records roughly 7,700 distinct CDR3 sequences. The sequenced material came from CD8+ T cells from PBMCs. The receptors originated from a human donor in good health.

The chain links TRBV3-1 to TRBJ2-2; TCRdb designates TRBD1, a call that cannot be tested without DNA. Per germline, CDR1 LGHDT and CDR2 YNNKEL (reference sequence). The CDR3 runs 15 residues. The CDR3 loop is CASSHGQFNTGELFF. The full variable domain, completed using reference TRBV3-1 and TRBJ2-2, is DTAVSQTPKYLVTQMGNDKSIKCEQNLGHDTMYWYKQDSKKFLKIMFSYNNKELIINETVPNRFSPKSPDKAHLNLHINSLELGDSAVYFCASSHGQFNTGELFFGEGSRLTVL.

This chain uses TRBV13 with TRBJ2-5; the TCRdb D gene call, TRBD1, has no DNA to confirm it. CDR1 is PRHDT, CDR2 FYEKMQ, per germline (reference sequence). The CDR3 runs 13 residues. The CDR3 sequence: CASSGAQGETQYF.

This chain uses TRBV28 with TRBJ2-2. Looked up from germline, CDR1 is MDHEN and CDR2 is SYDVKM. CDR3 length: 13 amino acids. The CDR3 sequence is CASSLWSGGELFF.